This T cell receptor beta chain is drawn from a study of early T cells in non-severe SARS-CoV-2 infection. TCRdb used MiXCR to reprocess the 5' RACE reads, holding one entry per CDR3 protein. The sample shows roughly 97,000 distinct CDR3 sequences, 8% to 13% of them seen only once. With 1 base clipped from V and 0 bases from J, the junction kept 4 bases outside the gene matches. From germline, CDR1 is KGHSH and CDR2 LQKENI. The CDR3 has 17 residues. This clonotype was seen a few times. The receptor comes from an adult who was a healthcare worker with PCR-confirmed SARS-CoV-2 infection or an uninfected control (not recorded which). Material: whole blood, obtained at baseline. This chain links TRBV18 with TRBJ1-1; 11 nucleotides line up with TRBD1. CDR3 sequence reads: CASSPRTGGDLNTEAFF. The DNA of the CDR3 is TGTGCCAGCTCACCACGGACAGGGGGCGACTTGAACACTGAAGCTTTCTTT.